The 11 T cell receptor beta chains below were found in one sample sequenced in a study of response to subunit inactivated influenza vaccine. In TCRdb, the RT-PCR reads were re-called with MiXCR into one record per CDR3 protein. The sample carries about 500,000 distinct CDR3 sequences, 16% recorded once. Source: CD4+ T cells sorted from PBMCs, taken around 25 months after vaccination. The receptors here all came from a man in his fifties or sixties who received an inactivated influenza vaccine.

The chain employs TRBV5-1 and TRBJ1-2; 9 positions match TRBD1. The germline V gene encodes CDR1 SGHRS and CDR2 YFSETQ. Trimming removed 4 bases from V and 2 bases from J; junction bases left unmatched: 12. This CDR3 has 17 amino acids. CDR3 residues: CASSPRTGARFNYGYTF. CDR3 DNA: TGCGCCAGCAGCCCCAGGACAGGGGCCCGATTCAACTATGGCTACACCTTC.

The chain has TRBV25-1 and TRBJ1-5, with D possibly being TRBD1 (5 bases). V lost 2 bases, J lost 3 bases, and 11 bases lay in between. CDR1 is MGHDK and CDR2 is SYGVNS in the germline V gene. This CDR3 is built from 15 residues. CDR3 coding DNA: TGTGCCAGCAGTGAACCCGGACAAACCAATCAGCCCCAGCATTTT. Protein product: CASSEPGQTNQPQHF.

This rearrangement joins TRBV5-6 to TRBJ1-2; 9 nucleotides agree with TRBD1. With 0 bases clipped from V and 4 bases from J, the junction kept 7 bases outside the gene matches. The CDR3 runs 16 residues. Per germline, CDR1 SGHDT and CDR2 YYEEEE. The CDR3 here is CASSLGATGGGYGYTF. CDR3 bases: TGTGCCAGCAGCTTGGGGGCGACAGGGGGAGGCTATGGCTACACCTTC.

Concerning this clonotype: Compared with germline, one end of the junction differs, possibly owing to a read error. The chain links TRBV7-2 to TRBJ2-5; D is perhaps TRBD1 or TRBD2 (6 bases each). The V gene's germline CDR1 is SGHTA and CDR2 FQGNSA. The CDR3 has 15 amino acids. Here the CDR3 DNA reads TGTGCCATCAGCTGGGGGGCGGATCGGCAAGAGACCCAGTACTTC. Amino acids: CAISWGADRQETQYF.

The rearrangement links TRBV20-1 to TRBJ2-7, with TRBD1 as a possible D gene (6 bases). V was pared by 2 bases and J by 6 bases, with 20 bases between. Germline V gives CDR1 DFQATT, CDR2 SNEGSKA (reference sequence). The CDR3 runs to 15 residues. The DNA for the CDR3 is TGCAGTGCTAGACTCCAACCGTACAGGGACGGCGAGCAGTACTTC. This translates into CSARLQPYRDGEQYF.

The chain employs TRBV3-1 and TRBJ2-4; weak D call: TRBD2 (6 bases). This CDR3 has 17 residues. V dropped 5 bases and J dropped 2 bases, with 19 bases sitting between them. Per the germline V gene, CDR1 is LGHDT and CDR2 is YNNKEL (reference sequence). The CDR3 reads CASSNSGERLTKNIQYF. In DNA form, the CDR3 reads TGTGCCAGCAGCAATTCGGGAGAGAGGTTAACCAAAAACATTCAGTACTTC.

The rearrangement joins TRBV20-1 to TRBJ2-5; 7 positions match TRBD2. This CDR3 is 12 amino acids long. Germline trimming cut 6 bases from V and 5 bases from J; bases unmatched to any gene: 6. Germline-derived CDR1 and CDR2 are DFQATT and SNEGSKA (reference sequence). This CDR3 reads CSAEDGGETQYF. The CDR3 bases are TGCAGTGCCGAAGACGGGGGGGAGACCCAGTACTTC.

This clonotype came up many times. This chain uses TRBV6-2 or TRBV6-3 with TRBJ2-7; 10 nucleotides match TRBD1. Germline V gene lookup returns CDR1 MNHEY and CDR2 SVGEGT. The CDR3 extends over 16 amino acids. Trimming cost V 1 base and J 1 base; bases outside gene matches: 4. CDR3 sequence: CASSYWLGQGSYEQYF. The CDR3 DNA is TGTGCCAGCAGTTACTGGCTGGGACAGGGGTCCTACGAGCAGTACTTC.

The CDR3 is CASSEFWDRGPGYTF. Here the CDR3 DNA reads TGTGCCAGCAGTGAATTTTGGGACAGGGGGCCTGGCTACACCTTC. The genes are TRBV25-1 and TRBJ1-2, with 12 positions matching TRBD1. Trimming cost V 1 base and J 7 bases; bases outside gene matches: 4. The germline V gene encodes CDR1 MGHDK and CDR2 SYGVNS. This CDR3 region has 15 residues.

V is TRBV2 and J is TRBJ1-5; the D is unclear. The CDR3 spans 14 residues. The germline CDR1 and CDR2 sequences are SNHLY and FYNNEI. Trimming left V 5 bases short and J 3 bases short, with 11 bases between. The chain's CDR3 is CASSTGVDNQPQHF. DNA for the CDR3: TGTGCCAGCAGTACCGGGGTGGACAATCAGCCCCAGCATTTT.

The sample holds a few counts of this clonotype. The rearrangement joins TRBV7-9 to TRBJ1-2, with D tentatively TRBD1 (6 bases). This CDR3 is 17 amino acids long. Germline V gives CDR1 SEHNR, CDR2 FQNEAQ (reference sequence). The germline V and J ends were trimmed by 1 base and 0 bases, with 15 bases remaining between them. The CDR3 DNA reads TGTGCCAGCAGCTTAGTCCAGGGGCGCAGCCCTAACTATGGCTACACCTTC. The encoded protein is CASSLVQGRSPNYGYTF.